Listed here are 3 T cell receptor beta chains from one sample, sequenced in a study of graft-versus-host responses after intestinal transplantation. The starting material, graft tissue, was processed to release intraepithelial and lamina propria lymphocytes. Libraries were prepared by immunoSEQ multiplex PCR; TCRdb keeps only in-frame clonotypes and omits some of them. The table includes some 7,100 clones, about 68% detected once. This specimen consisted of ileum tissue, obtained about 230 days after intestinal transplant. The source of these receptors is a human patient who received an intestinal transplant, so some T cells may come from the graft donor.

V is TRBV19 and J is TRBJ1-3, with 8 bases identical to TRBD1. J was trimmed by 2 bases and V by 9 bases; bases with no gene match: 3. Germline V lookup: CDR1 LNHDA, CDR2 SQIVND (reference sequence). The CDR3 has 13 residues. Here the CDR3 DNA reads TGTGCCAGCGTACAGGGGGCTGGAAACACCATATATTTT. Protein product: CASVQGAGNTIYF.

CDR3 residues: CASSSTGSYSPLHF. DNA for the CDR3: TGTGCCAGCAGTTCGACAGGCTCGTATTCACCCCTCCACTTT. This rearrangement joins TRBV27 to TRBJ1-6; perhaps TRBD1 as D (6 bases). V was clipped by 4 bases and J by 8 bases, with 12 bases between them. The germline CDR1 and CDR2 sequences are MNHEY and SMNVEV (reference sequence). CDR3 length: 14 residues.

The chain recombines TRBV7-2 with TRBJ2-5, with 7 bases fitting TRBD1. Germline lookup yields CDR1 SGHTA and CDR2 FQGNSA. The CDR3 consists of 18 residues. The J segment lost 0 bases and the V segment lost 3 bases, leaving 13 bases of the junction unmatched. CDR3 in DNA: TGTGCCAGCAGCTTCGGGGACAGAAGGCTCCGGTACCAAGAGACCCAGTACTTC. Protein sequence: CASSFGDRRLRYQETQYF.